The T cell receptor beta chain under discussion was sequenced for a study of shared clonotypes between healthy human individuals (TCRdb year 2020). Notes on the research overall: The cohort included a few men and a couple of women between 18 and 49 years of age. For each donor, three plates each were used for CD4 naive and CD4 memory, two plates were used for CD8 naive, and one plate was used for CD8 memory. To estimate repertoire size and how much clonotypes are shared between individuals, the study performed deep sequencing of blood TCR repertoires from 4 to 6 healthy adults. To increase sequencing depth and limit assay-specific biases, different laboratories used diverse techniques to prepare libraries and sequence TCR repertoires. Leukapheresis yielded between about 0.94 and 9 billion PBMCs per donor. Study-level results and caveats: Naive subsets generally had larger estimated clonotype richness than memory subsets. Based on pairwise subsampling, the degree of clonotype sharing among donors was expected to be affected by sequencing depth. Because the study included only a small number of donors, the genetic and exposure-history diversity represented was limited. Clonotypes shared by all four sorted-subset donors showed higher generation probabilities than non-shared clonotypes. Roughly 5% of naive CD4, around 3.5% of naive CD8, approximately 2.2% of memory CD4, and about 0.4% of memory CD8 clonotypes were shared across four donors. Rarefaction of sorted-subset datasets indicated incomplete sequencing despite the large sequencing depth. Sampling was restricted to blood, and TCR repertoires in tissue are likely to differ from TCR repertoires in blood.

To note about this clone: Its antigen is currently not known. No much larger clone exists at a distance of one base, and base qualities are not known.

TCR CDR3 regions were amplified from genomic DNA by multiplex PCR using the deep immunoSEQ assay. Extracted genomic DNA from each cell subset was spread evenly across all wells of several immunoSEQ 96-well plates, with each plate serving as a replicate. For sorted subsets, each replicate PCR was loaded with approximately 0.2 ug genomic DNA, equivalent to 30,000 or so T cell genomes. Purified libraries were quantified with a Qubit 3.0 fluorometer, sized on a Bioanalyzer 2100, and re-quantified with the KAPA Library Quantification kit. Every immunoSEQ 96-well plate was sequenced on a separate single-read 150-cycle Illumina NextSeq 550 flow cell. Concerning the study's data processing: Because only junctional sequences without quality scores were contained in the immunoSEQ output, filtering matching that applied to full-length reads could not be performed. To assign V/J genes and CDR3, sequences were annotated using PyIR, a Python wrapper for IgBLAST v1.9, with IMGT germline references. Any read was removed if the V/J assignment was weak (E-value above 1e-6), the CDR3 was missing, or the read contained stop codons, out-of-frame junctions, or ambiguous translated residues. V3J clonotypes were defined as sequences sharing an identical inferred V gene, J gene, and CDR3 amino acid sequence. Percentage overlap between repertoires was computed as shared unique clonotypes divided by the size of the smaller repertoire. Richness of each repertoire was evaluated using RTK rarefaction, the Chao1 estimator, and Recon v2.1 estimates of unobserved clonotypes. Generation probabilities for all TCRbeta clonotypes obtained by the gDNA method from four donors were computed using OLGA. Sourced from immuneACCESS, this table was stored by TCRdb with only in-frame sequences that have V and J called. A share of the clones is absent; for the studies checked, an unresolved V gene accounts for under half, and the remainder has no known explanation. D and trimming were read from the DNA, whereas the V and J calls and clone size are those reported in that table. Counted in this sample were roughly 1,600,000 clones; about 98.5% of them appeared once. The biggest ten clones account for roughly 0.35% of the sample.

Here V drops 5 bases and J drops 0 bases, and the junction holds 3 bases not matched to any gene. The CDR3 measures 14 amino acids from cysteine to phenylalanine. The DNA shown is the 42-base CDR3, in frame from base 1. From the germline V gene, CDR1 is SGHTA and CDR2 is FQGNSA. The donors were healthy, HIV-negative adults who had no recently reported acute infections or vaccinations. Only Caucasian adults living in Nashville, Tennessee, USA were represented among the donors. Magnetic negative selection was used to enrich CD4+ T cells, after which naive cells were positively selected on CD45RA and the negative fraction became the memory subset. Blood was collected by leukapheresis, and PBMCs were isolated by Ficoll-Histopaque density gradient centrifugation and then cryopreserved in liquid nitrogen vapor phase. Purity and quantity of every magnetically sorted T cell population were checked by analytical flow cytometry. Genomic DNA was isolated from every sorted fraction and measured by UV absorbance on a Nanodrop 2000c.

Input material: naive CD4+ T cells sorted from blood. Read against the paper, the sample's cell subset or site label means: CD45RA+ positively selected. The clonotype comes from a man younger than 45 in good health. The chain joins TRBV7-2 to TRBJ1-1; TRBD1 fits 7 bases in the junction. The CDR3: CASSQTGMNTEAFF. Here is the DNA: TGTGCCAGCAGCCAGACAGGGATGAACACTGAAGCTTTCTTT.